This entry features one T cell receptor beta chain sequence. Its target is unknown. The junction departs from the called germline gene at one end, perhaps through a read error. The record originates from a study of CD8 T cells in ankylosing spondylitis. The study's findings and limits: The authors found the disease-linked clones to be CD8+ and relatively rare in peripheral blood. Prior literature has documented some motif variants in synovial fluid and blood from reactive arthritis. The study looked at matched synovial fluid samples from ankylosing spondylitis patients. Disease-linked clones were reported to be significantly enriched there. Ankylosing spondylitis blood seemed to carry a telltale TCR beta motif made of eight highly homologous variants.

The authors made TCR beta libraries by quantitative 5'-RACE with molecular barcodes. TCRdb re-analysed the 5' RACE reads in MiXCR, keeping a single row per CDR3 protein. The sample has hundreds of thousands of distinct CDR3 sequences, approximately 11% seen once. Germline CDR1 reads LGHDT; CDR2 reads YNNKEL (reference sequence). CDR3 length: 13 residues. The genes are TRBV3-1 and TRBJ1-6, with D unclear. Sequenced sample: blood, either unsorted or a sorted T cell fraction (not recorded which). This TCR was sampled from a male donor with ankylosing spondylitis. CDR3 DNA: TGTGCCAGCAGCCAAGGGGGTAATCCACCCCTCCACTTT. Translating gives CASSQGGNPPLHF. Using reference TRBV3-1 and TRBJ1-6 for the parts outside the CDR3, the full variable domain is DTAVSQTPKYLVTQMGNDKSIKCEQNLGHDTMYWYKQDSKKFLKIMFSYNNKELIINETVPNRFSPKSPDKAHLNLHINSLELGDSAVYFCASSQGGNPPLHFGNGTRLTVT.